The rows below give T cell receptor beta chains drawn from one sample of a study of shared clonotypes between healthy human individuals. TCRdb's copy holds only in-frame clones and misses some; the assay was immunoSEQ multiplex PCR. The profile shows about 1 million clones, about 75% of them singletons. Sequenced: memory CD4+ T cells sorted from blood. The receptors were sampled from a man between 18 and 35 years old in good health. Both conserved end residues are part of each CDR3. Each record gives: D gene, V gene, clone size, J gene, CDR3 DNA, CDR3 protein. The D gene is left open where the match is weak. Clone size, where shown, is once, few, many, or a class for clones that have expanded.

.	TRBV10-3	.	TRBJ2-5	TGTGCCAGCCAGGAAGTAGTCTCCAAAGAGACCCAGTACTTC	CASQEVVSKETQYF
TRBD1	TRBV29-1	.	TRBJ1-2	TGCAGCGTTGACGTGGACAGGGGCACTGGCTACACCTTC	CSVDVDRGTGYTF
TRBD1	TRBV5-1	.	TRBJ1-2	TGCGCCAGCAGCTTGGAAGGGGGCTGGGGCTACACCTTC	CASSLEGGWGYTF
TRBD1	TRBV30	.	TRBJ2-7	TGTGCCTGGAACCTACCCCAGGGACAGGGGGCTTACTTC	CAWNLPQGQGAYF
.	TRBV6-1	.	TRBJ1-1	TGTGCCTCAAGGTTGGCCTCGAACACTGAAGCTTTCTTT	CASRLASNTEAFF
TRBD1	TRBV18	once	TRBJ2-7	TGTGCCAGCTCACCACGACAGGGCCCCTACGAGCAGTACTTC	CASSPRQGPYEQYF
.	TRBV30	.	TRBJ1-2	TGTGCCTGGAGGGAGAACTATGGCTACACCTTC	CAWRENYGYTF
.	TRBV6-1	.	TRBJ2-7	TGTGCCAGCAGTGAGCTAGCAAACGAGCAGTACTTC	CASSELANEQYF
TRBD1	TRBV2	.	TRBJ1-2	TGTGCCAGCAGCCTAGGACAGGGGGCAGGGTATGGCTACACCTTC	CASSLGQGAGYGYTF
.	TRBV27	.	TRBJ2-2	TGTGCCAGCACCGCGCAACGGACAGTTGGAAGTTCCGGGGAGCTGTTTTTT	CASTAQRTVGSSGELFF
TRBD1	TRBV10-3	few	TRBJ1-1	TGTGCCATCAGTGTTACAGGGGTGACGATTCTTTTCTTT	CAISVTGVTILFF
.	TRBV2	.	TRBJ1-4	TGTGCCAGCAGTGAAAGGCGGATTGCAACTAATGAAAAACTGTTTTTT	CASSERRIATNEKLFF
.	TRBV28	.	TRBJ2-7	TGTGCCAGCAGTTTCCAGTCGTACAGGTACGAGCAGTACTTC	CASSFQSYRYEQYF
TRBD1	TRBV7-8	.	TRBJ1-5	TGTGCCAGCAGCCCGGGAGGGGGCGGCAATCAGCCCCAGCATTTT	CASSPGGGGNQPQHF
TRBD1	TRBV5-1	few	TRBJ2-7	TGCGCCAGCAGCTTAATTCCGGGACAGGGTGCCGAGCAGTACTTC	CASSLIPGQGAEQYF
.	TRBV12-5	.	TRBJ2-3	TGTGCTAGTGCCTTGGGGGGGGCTGCAGATACGCAGTATTTT	CASALGGAADTQYF
TRBD2	TRBV7-2	.	TRBJ2-5	TGTGCCAGCAGCCAAGGGTCTAGCGGGGTGGGGGAGACCCAGTACTTC	CASSQGSSGVGETQYF
TRBD2	TRBV7-8	.	TRBJ2-1	TGTGCCAGCAGCTACGGGACTAGCGGGGGGGTCGGCTACAATGAGCAGTTCTTC	CASSYGTSGGVGYNEQFF
TRBD2	TRBV5-6	many	TRBJ2-1	TGTGCCAGCAGCAAGTTTCAGGGCGGGACTAGCGGGAGTATTGAGCAGTTCTTC	CASSKFQGGTSGSIEQFF
TRBD1	TRBV5-1	.	TRBJ2-7	TGCGCCAGCAGCTTGGATGGACAGGATTCCTACGAGCAGTACTTC	CASSLDGQDSYEQYF
.	TRBV18	few	TRBJ2-4	TGTGCCAGCTCACCACCGGGACTAAACATTCAGTACTTC	CASSPPGLNIQYF
.	TRBV7-2	.	TRBJ2-5	TGTGCCAGCAGCCAGCGGAGGGTAGCTGAGACCCAGTACTTC	CASSQRRVAETQYF
.	TRBV27	many	TRBJ2-7	TGTGCCAGCAGTTTCGGCCCCCCTATAATGGGCGAGCAGTACTTC	CASSFGPPIMGEQYF
.	TRBV7-2	.	TRBJ2-1	TGTGCCAGCAAGGGTCGCCTCGACGGGAGCTCCTACAATGAGCAGTTCTTC	CASKGRLDGSSYNEQFF
.	TRBV11-2	.	TRBJ2-5	TGTGCCAGCAGCTTAGGGCGGGGCACACGTGACATGGCCCAGTACTTC	CASSLGRGTRDMAQYF
.	TRBV6-6	.	TRBJ2-3	TGTGCCAGCAGTTCTCGGGGGGCCCTCAGGGATACGCAGTATTTT	CASSSRGALRDTQYF
.	TRBV2	.	TRBJ1-5	TGTGCCAGCAGCCCTGAGGGCGATAGCAATCAGCCCCAGCATTTT	CASSPEGDSNQPQHF
.	TRBV4-3	few	TRBJ2-1	TGCGCCAGCAGCCAAGATTTCGCGGGAAGGCTTGATGAGCAGTTCTTC	CASSQDFAGRLDEQFF
.	TRBV27	.	TRBJ2-1	TGTGCCAGCAGTCCCAGCGACGCGACCTACAATGAGCAGTTCTTC	CASSPSDATYNEQFF
TRBD2	TRBV10-2	few	TRBJ2-5	TGCGCCAGCAGTGAACTTGAAGGGGAGGGGACCCAGTACTTC	CASSELEGEGTQYF
.	TRBV7-8	many	TRBJ1-2	TGTGCCAGCAGCCCAGCCATGGGGACGCAGGCGTATGGCTACACCTTC	CASSPAMGTQAYGYTF
.	TRBV29-1	.	TRBJ2-7	TGCAGCGGGGGGGCGGGAAAGGGTTACGAGCAGTACTTC	CSGGAGKGYEQYF
.	TRBV18	few	TRBJ2-7	TGTGCCAGCTCCTCCAGGGACGAGCAGTACTTC	CASSSRDEQYF
.	TRBV15	.	TRBJ2-5	TGTGCCACCAGCAGAGATCCGATTGATAGCGGAGAGACCCAGTACTTC	CATSRDPIDSGETQYF
TRBD1	TRBV7-7	.	TRBJ2-2	TGTGCTAGCAGCTTAGCACAGGGGACGGCCGGGGAGCTGTTTTTT	CASSLAQGTAGELFF
TRBD1	TRBV6-6	.	TRBJ1-1	TGTGCCAGTTCCTTGGGACAGGGGGCCGGTGAAGCTTTCTTT	CASSLGQGAGEAFF
.	TRBV2	.	TRBJ1-2	TGTGCCAGCCTTAACAGGGAATTAAATGGCTACACCTTC	CASLNRELNGYTF
TRBD1	TRBV6-5	.	TRBJ2-2	TGTGCCACCACCCAGGGGACAGGGGTCACCGGGGAGCTGTTTTTT	CATTQGTGVTGELFF
.	TRBV2	.	TRBJ2-3	TGTGCCAGCAGTGTTCAGGGCCTCACAGATACGCAGTATTTT	CASSVQGLTDTQYF
.	TRBV30	.	TRBJ2-5	TGTGCCTGGGGTGGGGGACTTCAAGAGACCCAGTACTTC	CAWGGGLQETQYF
.	TRBV10-1	.	TRBJ2-3	TGCGCCAGCAGTGACTTTCCTAGCCCAACCACAGATACGCAGTATTTT	CASSDFPSPTTDTQYF
.	TRBV19	.	TRBJ2-5	TGTGCCAGTAGTATTCGGGTCGGAACAAGAGAGACCCAGTACTTC	CASSIRVGTRETQYF
.	TRBV6-6	.	TRBJ1-5	TGTGCCAGCAGCCCGGGGTCTGGGTTCTCGCGTCCCCAGCATTTT	CASSPGSGFSRPQHF
.	TRBV7-9	once	TRBJ2-3	TGTGCCAGCAGCTTAATAAAAGATACGCAGTATTTT	CASSLIKDTQYF
TRBD1	TRBV7-2	.	TRBJ2-7	TGTGCCAGCAGCCCAGGACAGGGCCTTACCTACGAGCAGTACTTC	CASSPGQGLTYEQYF